Listed below are T cell receptor beta chains from one sample, sequenced in a study of CD8 T cells in ankylosing spondylitis. In TCRdb, the 5' RACE reads were re-called with MiXCR into one record per CDR3 protein. The table has more than 600,000 distinct CDR3 sequences, 19% seen once. The sample taken for sequencing was blood, either unsorted or a sorted T cell fraction (not recorded which). Source of these receptors: a male donor with ankylosing spondylitis. CDR3s leave out the opening cysteine and the closing phenylalanine or tryptophan. Expanded clones get a size class; other rows say once, few or many, or leave the size out.

abundance: -; v_gene: TRBV6-1; CDR3aa: ASSPTVIPGNEQF
abundance: -; v_gene: TRBV5-1; CDR3aa: ASSPAAAGDTEAF
abundance: -; v_gene: TRBV20-1; CDR3aa: SAKDPNSNQPQH
abundance: many; v_gene: TRBV10-3; CDR3aa: AITLTSLSEQF
abundance: many; v_gene: TRBV12-3/TRBV12-4; CDR3aa: ASIGVNTEAF
abundance: -; v_gene: TRBV29-1; CDR3aa: SVEAGGTYNEQF
abundance: few; v_gene: TRBV20-1; CDR3aa: SARTSGRSGEQF
abundance: -; v_gene: TRBV4-2; CDR3aa: ASSTQIYSYEQY
abundance: few; v_gene: TRBV4-1; CDR3aa: ASSQEEGRRGWSEKLF
abundance: -; v_gene: TRBV13; CDR3aa: ASSLGGDISYEQY
abundance: -; v_gene: TRBV4-1; CDR3aa: ASSQRVTYEQY
abundance: -; v_gene: TRBV6-1; CDR3aa: ASRDRGRSGELF
abundance: -; v_gene: TRBV12-3/TRBV12-4; CDR3aa: ASSLRPPTEF
abundance: -; v_gene: TRBV24-1; CDR3aa: ATSGQGMQPQH
abundance: few; v_gene: TRBV10-3; CDR3aa: AISAGLAGADTQY
abundance: -; v_gene: TRBV7-2; CDR3aa: ASSPGALYNEQF
abundance: few; v_gene: TRBV29-1; CDR3aa: SAWTGGGEQF
abundance: -; v_gene: TRBV12-3/TRBV12-4; CDR3aa: ASSRLGGAGTEAF
abundance: many; v_gene: TRBV12-3/TRBV12-4; CDR3aa: ASNFGSSRGSPLH
abundance: few; v_gene: TRBV5-6; CDR3aa: ASSLASRELF
abundance: -; v_gene: TRBV7-9; CDR3aa: ASSFPGQGLLNTEAF
abundance: -; v_gene: TRBV20-1; CDR3aa: SARVRISRRYNEQF
abundance: -; v_gene: TRBV30; CDR3aa: AWSPDLRGKETQY
abundance: few; v_gene: TRBV5-6; CDR3aa: ASSYRGGNQPQH
abundance: -; v_gene: TRBV2; CDR3aa: ASSESEIAQY
abundance: few; v_gene: TRBV4-3; CDR3aa: ASSQGSVRLAGIYNEQF
abundance: -; v_gene: TRBV6-5; CDR3aa: ASSYSGIPGTEAF
abundance: few; v_gene: TRBV5-6; CDR3aa: ASSGVRLAGRGSQETQY
abundance: -; v_gene: TRBV4-2; CDR3aa: ASSQDPQGAGNTIY
abundance: -; v_gene: TRBV5-1; CDR3aa: ASSQWTLAKNIQY
abundance: many; v_gene: TRBV29-1; CDR3aa: SVDMQPSLAGQTYGYT
abundance: -; v_gene: TRBV6-1; CDR3aa: ASSEFEREVRETQY
abundance: few; v_gene: TRBV18; CDR3aa: ASSQTGTGNQETQY